The 13 T cell receptor beta chains below come from one sample, sequenced in a study of blood T cell repertoires in COVID-19. Method: immunoSEQ multiplex PCR; TCRdb's copy keeps in-frame clones and lacks some. Of approximately 220,000 clones in the sample, 85% were seen once. Sequenced: PBMCs or T cells enriched from blood (not recorded which). These receptors came from a man between 40 and 49 years old who had recovered from COVID-19.

This clone was seen a handful of times. The same CDR3 is also encoded by other DNA sequences in this sample. The chain links TRBV5-1 to TRBJ1-4; 9 bases match TRBD1. V gave up 4 bases and J gave up 4 bases; unmatched junction bases: 2. Germline values: CDR1 SGHRS, CDR2 YFSETQ. The CDR3 loop spans 14 amino acids. The CDR3 is CASSLGQGNEKLFF. As DNA, the CDR3 is TGCGCCAGCAGCCTGGGACAGGGTAATGAAAAACTGTTTTTT.

This clone has a single count. This rearrangement joins TRBV27 to TRBJ1-1; a weak D match, TRBD1 (6 bases). Germline V gives CDR1 MNHEY, CDR2 SMNVEV (reference sequence). There are 14 residues in the CDR3. V was shortened by 1 base and J by 8 bases, with 14 bases between the two germline ends. CDR3 loop: CASSLLGRGVEAFF. As DNA, the CDR3 is TGTGCCAGCAGTTTATTGGGGAGGGGGGTAGAAGCTTTCTTT.

The chain combines TRBV7-9 with TRBJ1-2; D not resolved. CDR3 length: 12 amino acids. The germline V gene has CDR1 SEHNR and CDR2 FQNEAQ (reference sequence). The V end lost 1 base, the J end lost 8 bases, and 8 bases lay between the germline ends. CDR3 sequence (DNA): TGTGCCAGCAGCTTAGGAGGGTACGGCTACACCTTC. It translates to CASSLGGYGYTF. The full variable domain, with the rest looked up from reference TRBV7-9 and TRBJ1-2, is DTGVSQNPRHKITKRGQNVTFRCDPISEHNRLYWYRQTLGQGPEFLTYFQNEAQLEKSRLLSDRFSAERPKGSFSTLEIQRTEQGDSAMYLCASSLGGYGYTFGSGTRLTVV.

This rearrangement joins TRBV5-1 to TRBJ2-7; 10 bases map to TRBD2. CDR1 is SGHRS, CDR2 YFSETQ, per germline. J lost 3 bases, V lost 1 base, and 13 bases had no gene match. This CDR3 spans 18 amino acids. This CDR3 reads CASSLLAGGLGGNYEQYF. CDR3 nucleotides: TGCGCCAGCAGCTTGTTAGCGGGAGGATTGGGGGGCAACTACGAGCAGTACTTC.

The chain links TRBV6-5 to TRBJ1-2; D is undetermined. The CDR3 spans 12 residues. V was clipped by 7 bases and J by 0 bases, with 6 bases between them. The V gene's germline CDR1 is MNHEY and CDR2 SVGAGI. This CDR3 is CASTVANYGYTF. The CDR3 DNA is TGTGCCAGCACGGTCGCTAACTATGGCTACACCTTC.

The rearrangement joins TRBV7-8 to TRBJ2-5, with D possibly TRBD1 on 5 matching bases. Germline loops: CDR1 SGHVS, CDR2 FQNEAQ. V was pared by 5 bases and J by 4 bases, with 11 bases between. The length of the CDR3 is 13 residues. The CDR3 spells CASSGRERETQYF. For the CDR3, the DNA is TGTGCCAGCAGCGGCAGGGAAAGAGAGACCCAGTACTTC.

This clone was seen only a few times. This rearrangement joins TRBV4-3 to TRBJ2-6; tentatively, D is TRBD1 (6 bases). CDR1 is LGHNA and CDR2 is YSLEER in the germline V gene. V lost 1 base and J 4 bases, leaving 11 bases between the germline ends. The CDR3 extends over 16 amino acids. In DNA form, the CDR3 reads TGCGCCAGCAGCCAAGTGTCAGGGGCAGGGGCCAACGTCCTGACTTTC. Amino acid sequence: CASSQVSGAGANVLTF.

This rearrangement joins TRBV6-4 to TRBJ2-1, with 8 bases matching TRBD2. This CDR3 comprises 15 residues. V lost 6 bases and J lost 5; bases outside the gene matches: 9. Per germline, CDR1 MRHNA and CDR2 SNTAGT. Written as DNA, the CDR3 is TGTGCCAGCAGCGCGAGAGCGGGAGACCACAATGAGCAGTTCTTC. Its translation is CASSARAGDHNEQFF.

This chain links TRBV4-1 with TRBJ1-4; D is unclear. CDR1 and CDR2 from the germline V gene are MGHRA and YSYEKL. The V gene lost 1 base and the J gene lost 0 bases, with 9 bases spanning the gap. The CDR3 consists of 16 residues. DNA for the CDR3: TGCGCCAGCAGCCAAGTGGCAGAAGCAACTAATGAAAAACTGTTTTTT. Encoded protein: CASSQVAEATNEKLFF.

The chain links TRBV10-3 to TRBJ1-1, with 10 bases matching TRBD1. The V gene's germline CDR1 is ENHRY and CDR2 SYGVKD. Trimming cost V 6 bases and J 0 bases; bases outside gene matches: 4. This CDR3 has 15 residues. The CDR3 region has the DNA TGTGCCATCAGCCGGACAGGGGGAGTGAACACTGAAGCTTTCTTT. Its protein is CAISRTGGVNTEAFF.

The V gene is TRBV6-9, the J gene TRBJ2-7; 10 bases are a match to TRBD2. The CDR3 has 17 amino acids. Germline CDR1 MNHGY, CDR2 SVAAGI. V was pared by 5 bases and J by 0 bases, with 10 bases of the junction left unmatched. The DNA for the CDR3 is TGTGCCAGCAGTCAACGGAGCGGGAGGGGGAACTCCTACGAGCAGTACTTC. The encoded protein is CASSQRSGRGNSYEQYF.

As to this clone: The junction differs from germline at one of its ends, possibly a read error. The V and J genes are TRBV7-3 and TRBJ2-7, with 11 bases lining up with TRBD2. This CDR3 is built from 13 residues. Germline V gene lookup returns CDR1 SGHTA and CDR2 FQGTGA. CDR3 in DNA: TGTGCCAGCAGCCCTCCGGGACTAGCGGCCAAAGACTTC. Its protein product is CASSPPGLAAKDF. Supplemented by reference TRBV7-3 and TRBJ2-7, the full variable domain reads GAGVSQTPSNKVTEKGKYVELRCDPISGHTALYWYRQSLGQGPEFLIYFQGTGAADDSGLPNDRFFAVRPEGSVSTLKIQRTERGDSAVYLCASSPPGLAAKDFGPGTRLTVT.

V gene TRBV9 combines with J gene TRBJ2-1; 10 bases line up with TRBD1. The CDR3 extends over 18 amino acids. Germline assignment: CDR1 SGDLS and CDR2 YYNGEE. The ends lost 0 bases at V and 5 bases at J; junction bases unmatched: 11. The chain's CDR3 is CASSVATGTGVFHNEQFF. In DNA, the CDR3 is TGTGCCAGCAGCGTAGCTACCGGGACAGGGGTCTTCCACAATGAGCAGTTCTTC. Full variable domain (outside the CDR3, taken from reference TRBV9 and TRBJ2-1): DSGVTQTPKHLITATGQRVTLRCSPRSGDLSVYWYQQSLDQGLQFLIQYYNGEERAKGNILERFSAQQFPDLHSELNLSSLELGDSALYFCASSVATGTGVFHNEQFFGPGTRLTVL.